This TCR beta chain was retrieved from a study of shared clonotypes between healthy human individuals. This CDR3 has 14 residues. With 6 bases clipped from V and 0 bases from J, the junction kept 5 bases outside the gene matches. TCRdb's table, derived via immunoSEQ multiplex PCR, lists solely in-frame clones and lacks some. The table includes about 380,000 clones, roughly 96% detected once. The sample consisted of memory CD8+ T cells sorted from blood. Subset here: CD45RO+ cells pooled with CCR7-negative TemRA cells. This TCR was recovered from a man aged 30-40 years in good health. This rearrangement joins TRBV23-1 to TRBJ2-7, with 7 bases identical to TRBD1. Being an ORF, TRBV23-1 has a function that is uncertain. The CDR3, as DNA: TGCGCCAGCAGGGGACAGACCCACTCCTACGAGCAGTACTTC. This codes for CASRGQTHSYEQYF.